This T cell receptor (beta chain) was captured by sequencing in a study of blood T cell repertoires in COVID-19. The wider study: Samples came from the United States, Italy and Spain, spanning acute and convalescent COVID-19.

Authors' analysis steps: By means of reference gene primer amplification, nucleated cell counts were estimated. Here immunoSEQ multiplex PCR was the method, and the copy in TCRdb shows in-frame clones only, minus some. V, J and clone size are those of that table, while D and trimming were read from the DNA. Found here are more than 250,000 clones, around nine tenths of them singletons; the top ten hold 1%. The CDR3 totals 13 residues. The germline CDR1 and CDR2 sequences are MDHEN and SYDVKM. The ends were cut back, 8 bases at V and 5 bases at J, with 10 bases in the middle. The sequencing input was peripheral blood. The rearrangement joins TRBV28 to TRBJ1-6, with D perhaps TRBD1 (6 bases). The clonotype originates from a man aged 50 or older with active or convalescent COVID-19. The CDR3 loop reads CASSQGNNSPLHF. DNA for the CDR3: TGTGCCAGCTCCCAGGGGAATAATTCACCCCTCCACTTT.